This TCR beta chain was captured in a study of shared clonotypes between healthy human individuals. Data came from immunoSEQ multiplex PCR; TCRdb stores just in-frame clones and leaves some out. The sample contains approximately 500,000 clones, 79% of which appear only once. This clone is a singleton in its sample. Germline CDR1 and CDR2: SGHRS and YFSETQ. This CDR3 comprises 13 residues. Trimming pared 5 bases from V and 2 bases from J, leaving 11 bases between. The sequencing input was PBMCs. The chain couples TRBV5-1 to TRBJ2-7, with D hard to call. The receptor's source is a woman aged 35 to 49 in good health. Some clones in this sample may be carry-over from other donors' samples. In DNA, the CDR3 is TGCGCCAGCAGACCTGACGACCCCTACGAGCAGTACTTC. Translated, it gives CASRPDDPYEQYF.